In its sample, the clone carrying this T cell receptor beta chain was seen a few times. Antigen unknown. The whole isolated RNA underwent reverse transcription, so sequencing captured expressed TCRB transcripts. Here immunoSEQ multiplex PCR was the method, and the copy in TCRdb shows in-frame clones only, minus some. In the table there are 350,000 to 400,000 clones, less than 15% of which are singletons. The record originates from a study of beta chain features in type 1 diabetes. The CDR3 consists of 12 residues. The V and J ends lost 5 bases and 10 bases respectively, with 12 bases between them. Germline V gene lookup returns CDR1 LNHDA and CDR2 SQIVND (reference sequence). Study results and caveats: Patients showed naive, central memory and Treg TCRB repertoires that appeared more similar than those of healthy donors.

The source is a woman aged 18-35 years in good health. Sequencing used naive CD4+ T cells from blood. The V and J genes are TRBV19 and TRBJ2-1; D possibly corresponds to TRBD2 (5 bases). CDR3 bases: TGTGCCAGTAGTCCGAGGGCCAGCGAGCAGTTCTTC. It specifies CASSPRASEQFF.